These T cell receptor beta chains were read from a single sample in a study of control samples from healthy donors and cancer patients. The repertoire was sequenced with immunoSEQ multiplex PCR; TCRdb's copy has only in-frame clones and lacks some. This listing includes about 210,000 clones. Sequenced: blood. These receptors came from a woman younger than 45 in good health. Each CDR3 is given with its conserved first and last residue. Fields, in order: V gene, J gene, CDR3 protein.

V gene: TRBV27
J gene: TRBJ1-2
CDR3 protein: CASSLNTLTGQNYGYTF

V gene: TRBV4-2
J gene: TRBJ1-2
CDR3 protein: CASSQDRQRGRGYTF

V gene: TRBV27
J gene: TRBJ2-6
CDR3 protein: CASSPLAGSSGANVLTF

V gene: TRBV19
J gene: TRBJ1-4
CDR3 protein: CASRATGGWTNEKLFF

V gene: TRBV5-1
J gene: TRBJ1-5
CDR3 protein: CASSSFPGEPQHF

V gene: TRBV6-4
J gene: TRBJ2-3
CDR3 protein: CASSERPEGTQYF

V gene: TRBV5-1
J gene: TRBJ1-2
CDR3 protein: CASSLSSPLDYGYTF

V gene: TRBV6-2/TRBV6-3
J gene: TRBJ1-2
CDR3 protein: CASSLNYGYTF

V gene: TRBV24-1
J gene: TRBJ1-2
CDR3 protein: CATRGQGGSGYTF

V gene: TRBV18
J gene: TRBJ1-1
CDR3 protein: CASSSSTSPMNTEAFF

V gene: TRBV3-1/TRBV3-2
J gene: TRBJ2-5
CDR3 protein: CASSQDLASGGQETQYF

V gene: TRBV5-1
J gene: TRBJ2-7
CDR3 protein: CASSLVVSGVEEYF

V gene: TRBV13
J gene: TRBJ2-3
CDR3 protein: CASSLGQLGTDTQYF

V gene: TRBV11-2
J gene: TRBJ1-5
CDR3 protein: CASSLDEVGVAQHF

V gene: TRBV5-1
J gene: TRBJ1-1
CDR3 protein: CASSSGTTEAFF

V gene: TRBV6-5
J gene: TRBJ2-7
CDR3 protein: CASRTSGGAKYEQYF

V gene: TRBV19
J gene: TRBJ1-2
CDR3 protein: CASSMQWAGPNYGYTF

V gene: TRBV6-5
J gene: TRBJ2-7
CDR3 protein: CASIEIAGESYEQYF

V gene: TRBV14
J gene: TRBJ2-1
CDR3 protein: CASSHFGTSPYNEQFF

V gene: TRBV7-9
J gene: TRBJ1-1
CDR3 protein: CASSARTALNTEAFF

V gene: TRBV6-5
J gene: TRBJ2-7
CDR3 protein: CASSPGTGEHEQYF

V gene: TRBV3-1/TRBV3-2
J gene: TRBJ1-2
CDR3 protein: CASSQRGVAPFGYTF

V gene: TRBV15
J gene: TRBJ1-5
CDR3 protein: CATSRDMAGNQPQHF

V gene: TRBV9
J gene: TRBJ2-5
CDR3 protein: CASSAGHRRQETQYF

V gene: TRBV12-3/TRBV12-4
J gene: TRBJ1-5
CDR3 protein: CASSRGAHQPQHF

V gene: TRBV4-1
J gene: TRBJ1-6
CDR3 protein: CASSPRTGGVNSPLHF